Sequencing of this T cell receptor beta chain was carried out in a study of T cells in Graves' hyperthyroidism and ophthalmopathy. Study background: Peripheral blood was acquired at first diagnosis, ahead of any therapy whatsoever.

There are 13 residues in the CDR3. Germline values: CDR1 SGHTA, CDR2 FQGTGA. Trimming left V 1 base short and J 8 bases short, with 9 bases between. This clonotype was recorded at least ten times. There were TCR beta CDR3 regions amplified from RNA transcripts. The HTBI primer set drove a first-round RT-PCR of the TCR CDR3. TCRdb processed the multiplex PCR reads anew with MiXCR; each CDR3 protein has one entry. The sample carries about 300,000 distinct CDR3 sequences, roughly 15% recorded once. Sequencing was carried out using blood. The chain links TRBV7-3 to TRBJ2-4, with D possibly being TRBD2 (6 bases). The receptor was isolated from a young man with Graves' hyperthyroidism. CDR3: CASSLMREDIQYF. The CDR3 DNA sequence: TGTGCCAGCAGCTTAATGAGGGAGGACATTCAGTACTTC.